One sample yielded the 26 T cell receptor beta chains listed below, sequenced in a study of early T cells in non-severe SARS-CoV-2 infection (dated by TCRdb to the early 2020s). Library generation was performed with 5' RACE. The sequencing machine was a NextSeq 500. TCRdb reanalyzed the raw reads on its own, using fastp at Q25 for trimming and MiXCR for clone calling, and kept in-frame beta chains. Records with the same CDR3 protein are collapsed into one entry carrying the most frequent genes and DNA. The sample table holds roughly 92,000 distinct CDR3 sequences, of which 9.5% to 15% were seen once. Around 4.3% of the sample is in the top ten clones. Here the sequenced sample was whole blood, taken at baseline. The receptors were sampled from an adult who was a healthcare worker with PCR-confirmed SARS-CoV-2 infection or an uninfected control (not recorded which).

The genes are TRBV28 and TRBJ2-4; the D is unclear. V shed 8 bases and J shed 8 bases, with 19 bases lying between them. The CDR3 totals 14 residues. The germline V gene has CDR1 MDHEN and CDR2 SYDVKM. Written as DNA, the CDR3 is TGTGCCAGCGGCCTCCGGATCGCTACGGACATTCAGTACTTC. Encoded protein: CASGLRIATDIQYF.

This clonotype was counted a few times. This chain joins TRBV7-6 and TRBJ1-1; D remains unclear. The CDR3 totals 13 residues. V shed 1 base and J shed 6 bases, with 9 bases lying between them. Germline V gene lookup returns CDR1 SGHVS and CDR2 FNYEAQ. CDR3 sequence: CASSLGRHAEAFF. CDR3 bases: TGTGCCAGCAGCTTAGGGCGACACGCTGAAGCTTTCTTT. Full variable domain (remainder filled in from reference TRBV7-6 and TRBJ1-1): GAGVSQSPRYKVTKRGQDVALRCDPISGHVSLYWYRQALGQGPEFLTYFNYEAQQDKSGLPNDRFSAERPEGSISTLTIQRTEQRDSAMYRCASSLGRHAEAFFGQGTRLTVV.

The V gene is TRBV7-2, the J gene TRBJ2-7; maybe TRBD2 (6 bases). Trimming took 5 bases from V and 0 from J, leaving 11 bases between them. The germline CDR1 and CDR2 sequences are SGHTA and FQGNSA. The CDR3 runs to 14 residues. For the CDR3, the DNA is TGTGCCAGCAGCCCAGCGGGTAGCTCCTACGAGCAGTACTTC. It is translated as CASSPAGSSYEQYF.

The chain recombines TRBV7-9 with TRBJ1-6; 7 bases map to TRBD1. The ends lost 6 bases at V and 10 bases at J; junction bases unmatched: 15. Germline CDR1 SEHNR, CDR2 FQNEAQ (reference sequence). The CDR3 has 16 residues. The CDR3 DNA sequence: TGTGCCAGCAGTCGAACAGGGGACCCATCGGTATCACCCCTCCACTTT. Encoded protein: CASSRTGDPSVSPLHF.

This chain connects TRBV10-3 to TRBJ2-4; D ambiguous. The V and J ends lost 5 bases and 1 base respectively, with 18 bases between them. This CDR3 contains 17 residues. Looked up from germline, CDR1 is ENHRY and CDR2 is SYGVKD. The CDR3 DNA reads TGTGCCATCAGTCCAGACCGTGGCGGATGGGCCAAAAACATTCAGTACTTC. Protein product: CAISPDRGGWAKNIQYF.

The rearrangement links TRBV5-1 to TRBJ1-1, with D perhaps TRBD1 (6 bases). The CDR3 has 14 residues. CDR1 and CDR2 (germline): SGHRS, YFSETQ. V was clipped by 5 bases and J by 1 base, with 12 bases between them. Here the CDR3 DNA reads TGCGCCAGCAGACGGGACACCGGGAACACTGAAGCTTTCTTT. Its translation: CASRRDTGNTEAFF.

This clonotype has at least ten counts. The V gene is TRBV4-2, the J gene TRBJ2-3; D is perhaps TRBD2 (5 bases). This CDR3 is built from 14 residues. Trimming pared 5 bases from V and 4 bases from J, leaving 13 bases between. Germline CDR1 is LGHNA and CDR2 is YNFKEQ. The CDR3 is CASSGLLNPDTQYF. CDR3 bases: TGTGCCAGCAGCGGACTGTTGAACCCAGATACGCAGTATTTT.

This clonotype was detected many times. The chain links TRBV9 to TRBJ2-5; D possibly corresponds to TRBD1 (6 bases). Germline CDR1 reads SGDLS; CDR2 reads YYNGEE. V shed 0 bases and J shed 4 bases, with 16 bases lying between them. The CDR3 covers 16 residues. CDR3 sequence (DNA): TGTGCCAGCAGCGTAGGTCGGGGACATCCTTCAGAGACCCAGTACTTC. Translation gives CASSVGRGHPSETQYF.

There are many counts of this clonotype. This chain links TRBV6-6 with TRBJ2-5; D uncertain. The CDR3 is 13 amino acids. V gave up 4 bases and J gave up 5 bases, with 11 bases separating them. Germline CDR1 reads MNHNY; CDR2 reads SVGAGI (reference sequence). The DNA of the CDR3 is TGTGCCAGCAGTTGGGCGGCCCGGGAGACCCAGTACTTC. It codes for CASSWAARETQYF.

This clonotype was observed a handful of times. V is TRBV4-1 and J is TRBJ1-2; D remains unclear. The CDR3 has 15 amino acids. Germline CDR1 and CDR2: MGHRA and YSYEKL. Trimming stripped 4 bases from V and 3 bases from J, with 15 bases between. CDR3 region: CASSLYSRPDYGYTF. In DNA, the CDR3 is TGCGCCAGCAGCCTATACAGTCGGCCTGACTATGGCTACACCTTC.

This clonotype occurred many times. This chain connects TRBV12-3 or TRBV12-4 to TRBJ2-3; TRBD1 aligns across 8 bases. The junction had 10 bases not matched to a gene; V was cut back by 6 bases and J by 5 bases. The CDR3 runs to 15 residues. The CDR3 coding sequence is TGTGCCAGCAGCCCGGGACAGGCCAGCCGAGATACGCAGTATTTT. It specifies CASSPGQASRDTQYF.

This clonotype was observed a few times. The V call is TRBV20-1, the J call TRBJ2-1, with unresolved D. Looked up from germline, CDR1 is DFQATT and CDR2 is SNEGSKA (reference sequence). The length of the CDR3 is 11 residues. The CDR3 nucleotides are TGCAGCCCTGAGGTCGGCAATGAGCAGTTCTTC. Translating gives CSPEVGNEQFF.

This clonotype was observed a handful of times. This rearrangement joins TRBV14 to TRBJ2-5; no firm D call. V lost 1 base to trimming and J lost 7 bases, with 4 bases between them. The CDR3 spans 11 residues. Germline V CDR1 and CDR2: SGHDN, FVKESK. The CDR3 reads CASSQVGTQYF. For the CDR3, the DNA is TGTGCCAGCAGCCAAGTTGGGACCCAGTACTTC.

J is TRBJ1-2 and V is TRBV7-9; D is unresolved. The CDR3 sequence is 11 residues long. Germline assignment: CDR1 SEHNR and CDR2 FQNEAQ (reference sequence). V was cut by 8 bases and J by 8 bases, with 12 bases left in between. This chain's CDR3 is CASGGSRGYTF. For the CDR3, the DNA is TGTGCCAGCGGCGGGTCGCGGGGCTACACCTTC.

This clonotype appeared a few times. The chain combines TRBV12-3 or TRBV12-4 with TRBJ2-3; 7 bases line up with TRBD2. There are 13 residues in the CDR3. V dropped 10 bases and J dropped 9; count of bases not matched to a gene: 13. CDR3 residues: CATEGEGLRTQYF. The DNA of the CDR3 is TGTGCCACTGAAGGGGAGGGTTTAAGAACGCAGTATTTT.

This clonotype was observed a handful of times. The genes are TRBV9 and TRBJ2-7; a weak D match, TRBD2 (5 bases). The CDR3 sequence is 17 residues long. Germline assignment: CDR1 SGDLS and CDR2 YYNGEE. V gave up 0 bases and J gave up 5 bases, with 21 bases separating them. The CDR3 here is CASSVALDTPTKNEQYF. CDR3 in DNA: TGTGCCAGCAGCGTAGCTCTTGACACGCCGACTAAGAACGAGCAGTACTTC. Using reference TRBV9 and TRBJ2-7 for the parts outside the CDR3, the full variable domain is DSGVTQTPKHLITATGQRVTLRCSPRSGDLSVYWYQQSLDQGLQFLIQYYNGEERAKGNILERFSAQQFPDLHSELNLSSLELGDSALYFCASSVALDTPTKNEQYFGPGTRLTVT.

The chain uses TRBV7-9 and TRBJ2-7; D possibly corresponds to TRBD2 (6 bases). The CDR3 spans 15 residues. Trimming cost V 2 bases and J 2 bases, with 13 bases left between them. Germline CDR1 and CDR2: SEHNR and FQNEAQ (reference sequence). The CDR3 bases are TGTGCCAGCAGCTTAAATTCACTAGCCCCCTACGAGCAGTACTTC. Its translation is CASSLNSLAPYEQYF.

This chain links TRBV28 with TRBJ2-7; D possibly corresponds to TRBD1 (6 bases). The CDR3 is 15 residues long. The germline V gene encodes CDR1 MDHEN and CDR2 SYDVKM. Trimming cost V 6 bases and J 0 bases, with 15 bases left between them. The CDR3 protein is CASSVHTGNSYEQYF. CDR3 coding DNA: TGTGCCAGCAGCGTTCATACAGGGAACTCCTACGAGCAGTACTTC. The complete variable domain, with remaining parts taken from reference TRBV28 and TRBJ2-7, reads DVKVTQSSRYLVKRTGEKVFLECVQDMDHENMFWYRQDPGLGLRLIYFSYDVKMKEKGDIPEGYSVSREKKERFSLILESASTNQTSMYLCASSVHTGNSYEQYFGPGTRLTVT.

Ten or more counts support this clonotype. Compared with germline, one end of the junction differs, possibly owing to a read error. The rearrangement links TRBV12-3 or TRBV12-4 to TRBJ2-7, with unresolved D. The CDR3 length is 13 residues. CDR3 sequence (DNA): TGTGCCAGCAGTGACGGCCAGTACCACGAGCGGTACTTC. It yields the protein CASSDGQYHERYF.

This clonotype was seen a handful of times. V gene TRBV30 combines with J gene TRBJ1-1; D gene unclear. Germline CDR1 is GTSNPN and CDR2 is SVGIG (reference sequence). V was clipped by 4 bases and J by 3 bases, with 9 bases between them. The CDR3 loop spans 12 amino acids. For the CDR3, the DNA is TGTGCCTGGACGGAAGGGCACACTGAAGCTTTCTTT. Translating gives CAWTEGHTEAFF.

This clonotype was picked up a small number of times. This CDR3 is CASRRTGVNEQFF. Here the CDR3 DNA reads TGTGCCAGCCGTAGGACAGGGGTCAATGAGCAGTTCTTC. The chain links TRBV12-3 or TRBV12-4 to TRBJ2-1, with 9 nucleotides matching TRBD1. This CDR3 is built from 13 residues. V lost 8 bases to trimming and J lost 6 bases; unmatched junction nucleotides: 5.

The chain links TRBV29-1 to TRBJ2-7; D is perhaps TRBD2 (5 bases). The CDR3 is 12 amino acids. V lost 3 bases and J 0 bases, leaving 6 bases between the germline ends. In germline, CDR1 is SQVTM, CDR2 ANQGSEA. The CDR3 DNA sequence: TGCAGCGTTGACGGGGACTCCTACGAGCAGTACTTC. This encodes CSVDGDSYEQYF.

This clonotype turned up a few times. The genes are TRBV25-1 and TRBJ2-7; no reliable D call. The germline V and J ends were trimmed by 1 base and 5 bases, with 3 bases remaining between them. There are 11 residues in the CDR3. The germline V gene encodes CDR1 MGHDK and CDR2 SYGVNS. CDR3 sequence: CASSEFNEQYF. In DNA, the CDR3 is TGTGCCAGCAGTGAATTTAACGAGCAGTACTTC.

Only a few counts were recorded for this clonotype. This chain uses TRBV5-1 with TRBJ2-7; D gene uncertain. The ends were cut back, 4 bases at V and 5 bases at J, with 10 bases in the middle. Germline V gene data show CDR1 as SGHRS and CDR2 as YFSETQ. The CDR3 covers 12 residues. In DNA form, the CDR3 reads TGCGCCAGCAGCCGGACCCTCGACGAGCAGTACTTC. Translated: CASSRTLDEQYF.

In its sample, this clonotype was seen a few times. This chain links TRBV11-2 with TRBJ2-4, with D maybe TRBD2 (6 bases). Looked up from germline, CDR1 is SGHAT and CDR2 is FQNNGV. Trimming pared 5 bases from V and 3 bases from J, leaving 14 bases between. The length of the CDR3 is 15 residues. For the CDR3, the DNA is TGTGCCAGCAGCCCCCGGTTGGGGGGCAAAAACATTCAGTACTTC. Encoded protein: CASSPRLGGKNIQYF.

The rearrangement links TRBV7-8 to TRBJ1-2; perhaps TRBD1 as D (6 bases). The ends were cut back, 1 base at V and 1 base at J, with 7 bases in the middle. The CDR3 runs 14 residues. Germline V lookup: CDR1 SGHVS, CDR2 FQNEAQ. CDR3 nucleotide sequence: TGTGCCAGCAGCTTAGGGACAGTTAACTATGGCTACACCTTC. Its translation is CASSLGTVNYGYTF. The full variable domain, completed using reference TRBV7-8 and TRBJ1-2, is GAGVSQSPRYKVAKRGQDVALRCDPISGHVSLFWYQQALGQGPEFLTYFQNEAQLDKSGLPSDRFFAERPEGSVSTLKIQRTQQEDSAVYLCASSLGTVNYGYTFGSGTRLTVV.